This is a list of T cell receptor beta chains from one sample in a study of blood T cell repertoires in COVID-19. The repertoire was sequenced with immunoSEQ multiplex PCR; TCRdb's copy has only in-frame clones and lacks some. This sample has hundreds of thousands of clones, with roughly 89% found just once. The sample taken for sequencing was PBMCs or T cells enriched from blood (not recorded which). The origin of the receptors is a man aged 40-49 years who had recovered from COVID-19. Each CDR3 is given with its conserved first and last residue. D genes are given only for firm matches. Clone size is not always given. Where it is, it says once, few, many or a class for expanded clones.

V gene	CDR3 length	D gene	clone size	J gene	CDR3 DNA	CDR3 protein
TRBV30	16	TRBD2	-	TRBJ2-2	TGTGCCTGGAGTGGGACTAGCGGGGATGGCACCGGGGAGCTGTTTTTT	CAWSGTSGDGTGELFF
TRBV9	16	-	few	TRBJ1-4	TGTGCCAGCAGCGTAGAGTTCGGCAGGTCCGTTGAAAAACTGTTTTTT	CASSVEFGRSVEKLFF
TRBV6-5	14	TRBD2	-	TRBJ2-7	TGTGCCAGCACAACTGGGGGGGGGTCCTACGAGCAGTACTTC	CASTTGGGSYEQYF
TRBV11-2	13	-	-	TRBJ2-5	TGTGCCAGCAGCTCCCCTCGGGGGGAGACCCAGTACTTC	CASSSPRGETQYF
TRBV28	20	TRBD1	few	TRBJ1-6	TGTGCCAGCAGCCCGCTGGGGACAGGGGGGCTGGACTCCTATAATTCACCCCTCCACTTT	CASSPLGTGGLDSYNSPLHF
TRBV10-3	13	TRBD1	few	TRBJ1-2	TGTGCCATCAGTGCCGGGACAGGGTATGGCTACACCTTC	CAISAGTGYGYTF
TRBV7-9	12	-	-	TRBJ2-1	TGTGCCAGCAGACGTAGCTGGGATGAGCAGTTCTTC	CASRRSWDEQFF
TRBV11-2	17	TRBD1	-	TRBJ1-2	TGTGCCAGCAGCTTAACGACCGGGACAGTTGGGTACTATGGCTACACCTTC	CASSLTTGTVGYYGYTF
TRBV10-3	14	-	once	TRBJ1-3	TGTGCCATCAGTGACTGGCAGTCTGGAAACACCATATATTTT	CAISDWQSGNTIYF
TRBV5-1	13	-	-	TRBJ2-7	TGCGCCAGCAGCTTGGACCCAGACTACGAGCAGTACTTC	CASSLDPDYEQYF
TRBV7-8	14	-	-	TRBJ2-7	TGTGCCAGCAGCTTAGGGACTATCTCCTACGAGCAGTACTTC	CASSLGTISYEQYF
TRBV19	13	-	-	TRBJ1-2	TGTGCCAGTAGTATAGGTTGGGCCGATGGCTACACCTTC	CASSIGWADGYTF
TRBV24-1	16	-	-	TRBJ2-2	TGTGCCACCAGTGATGACGGGAGTTGGGACACCGGGGAGCTGTTTTTT	CATSDDGSWDTGELFF
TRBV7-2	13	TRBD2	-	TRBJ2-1	TGTGCCAGTGGAACTAGCGTCTACAATGAGCAGTTCTTC	CASGTSVYNEQFF
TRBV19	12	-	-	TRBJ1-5	TGTGCCAGTAGTATATTCGATCAGCCCCAGCATTTT	CASSIFDQPQHF
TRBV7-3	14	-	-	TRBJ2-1	TGTGCCAGCAGCCGACTTGGGGGGTACAATGAGCAGTTCTTC	CASSRLGGYNEQFF
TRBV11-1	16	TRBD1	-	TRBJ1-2	TGTGCCAGCAGCGCAACGGCGACAGGGGGGAGGTATGGCTACACCTTC	CASSATATGGRYGYTF
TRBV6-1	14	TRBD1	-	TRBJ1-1	TGTGCCAGCAGTGAAGCAGGGGGCCAGACTGAAGCTTTCTTT	CASSEAGGQTEAFF
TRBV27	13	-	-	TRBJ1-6	TGTGCCACACAGGGCTCCTATAATTCACCCCTCCACTTT	CATQGSYNSPLHF
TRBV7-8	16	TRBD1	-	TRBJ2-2	TGTGCCAGCAGCTTAATTGGGACAGGGGGCGCCGGGGAGCTGTTTTTT	CASSLIGTGGAGELFF
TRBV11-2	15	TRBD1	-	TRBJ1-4	TGTGCCAGCAGCTCCCGGACAGGTTGGGGTGAAAAACTGTTTTTT	CASSSRTGWGEKLFF
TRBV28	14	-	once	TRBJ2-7	TGTGCCAGCAGTTTCCCCGACATCCCCTACGAGCAGTACTTC	CASSFPDIPYEQYF
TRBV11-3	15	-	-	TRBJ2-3	TGTGCCAGCAGCCCAAATAGCGGATACACAGATACGCAGTATTTT	CASSPNSGYTDTQYF
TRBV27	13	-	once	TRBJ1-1	TGTGCCAGCACAGGGAATGCCAACACTGAAGCTTTCTTT	CASTGNANTEAFF